This TCR beta chain is drawn from a study of Ad26.COV2.S vaccination and SARS-CoV-2 variants. Study background: The authors gave Ad26.COV2.S intramuscularly, either once or twice 56 days apart. Findings and limits, study-wide: Participants given vaccine showed non-spike TCR breadth similar to that of placebo recipients.

Trimming shortened V by 2 bases and J by 5 bases, and 7 bases separated the two germline ends. Per the germline V gene, CDR1 is MGHRA and CDR2 is YSYEKL. The CDR3 covers 13 residues. Clones were sequenced by immunoSEQ multiplex PCR, and TCRdb holds only the in-frame ones, with some missing. The sample holds approximately 410,000 clones, around 92% seen once. On this clone: Antigen specificity is unknown.

Noted treatment: 15 to 20 received Ad26.COV2.S at low or high dose, single or two shots; roughly 5 received placebo; per-sample allocation not given. Day 63 after the first vaccine or placebo injection was the time point for sampling. The sample in question was peripheral blood, obtained in a trial of Ad26.COV2.S vaccine versus placebo. The sequence was obtained from a person aged 18-60 years who received the Ad26.COV2.S COVID-19 vaccine or a placebo. This rearrangement joins TRBV4-1 to TRBJ1-5; D is perhaps TRBD1 (6 bases). In DNA form, the CDR3 reads TGCGCCAGCAGCCAACACAGGGATCAGCCCCAGCATTTT. Translation: CASSQHRDQPQHF.